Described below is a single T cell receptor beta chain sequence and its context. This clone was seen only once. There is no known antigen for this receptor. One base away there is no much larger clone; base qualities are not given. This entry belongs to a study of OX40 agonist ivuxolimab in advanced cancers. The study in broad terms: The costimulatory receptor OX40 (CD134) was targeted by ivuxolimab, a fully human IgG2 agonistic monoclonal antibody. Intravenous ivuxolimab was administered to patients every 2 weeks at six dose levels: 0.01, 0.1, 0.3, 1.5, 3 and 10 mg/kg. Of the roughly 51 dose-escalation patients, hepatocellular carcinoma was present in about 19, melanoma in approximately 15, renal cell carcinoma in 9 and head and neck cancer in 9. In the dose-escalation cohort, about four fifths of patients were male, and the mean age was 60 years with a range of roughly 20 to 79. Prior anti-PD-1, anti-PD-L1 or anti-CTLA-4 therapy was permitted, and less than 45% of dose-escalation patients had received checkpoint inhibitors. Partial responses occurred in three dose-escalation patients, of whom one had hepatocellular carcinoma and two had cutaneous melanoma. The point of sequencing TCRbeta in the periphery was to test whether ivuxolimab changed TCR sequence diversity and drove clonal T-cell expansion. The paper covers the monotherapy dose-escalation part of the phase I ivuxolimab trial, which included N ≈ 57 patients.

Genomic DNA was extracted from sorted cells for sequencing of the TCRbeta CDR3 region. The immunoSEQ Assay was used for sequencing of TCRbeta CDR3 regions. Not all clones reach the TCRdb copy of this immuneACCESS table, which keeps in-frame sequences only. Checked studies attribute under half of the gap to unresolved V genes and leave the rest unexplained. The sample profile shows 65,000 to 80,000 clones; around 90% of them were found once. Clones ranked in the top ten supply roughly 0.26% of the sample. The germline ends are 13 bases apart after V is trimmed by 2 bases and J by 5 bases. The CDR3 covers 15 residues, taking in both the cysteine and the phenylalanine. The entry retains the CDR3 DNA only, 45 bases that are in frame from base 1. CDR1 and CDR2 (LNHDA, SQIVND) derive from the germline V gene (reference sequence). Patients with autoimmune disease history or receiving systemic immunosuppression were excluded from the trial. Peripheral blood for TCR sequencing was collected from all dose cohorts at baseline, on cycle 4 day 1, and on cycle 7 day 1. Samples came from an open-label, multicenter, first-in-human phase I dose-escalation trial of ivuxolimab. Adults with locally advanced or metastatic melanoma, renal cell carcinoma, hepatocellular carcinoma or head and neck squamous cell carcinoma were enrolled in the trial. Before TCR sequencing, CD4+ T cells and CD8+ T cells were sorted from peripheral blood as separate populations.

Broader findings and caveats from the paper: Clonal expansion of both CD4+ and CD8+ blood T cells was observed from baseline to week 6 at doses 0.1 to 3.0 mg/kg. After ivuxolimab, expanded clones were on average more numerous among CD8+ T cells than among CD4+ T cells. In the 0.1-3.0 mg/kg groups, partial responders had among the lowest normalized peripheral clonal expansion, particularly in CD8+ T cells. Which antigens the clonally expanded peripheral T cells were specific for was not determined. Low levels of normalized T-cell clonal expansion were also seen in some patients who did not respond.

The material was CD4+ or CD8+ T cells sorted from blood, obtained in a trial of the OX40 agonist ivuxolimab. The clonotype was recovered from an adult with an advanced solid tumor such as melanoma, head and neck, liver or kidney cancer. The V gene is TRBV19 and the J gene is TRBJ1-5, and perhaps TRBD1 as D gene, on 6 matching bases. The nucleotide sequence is TGTGCCAGTAGTATATGGCAGGGGCTGCATCAGCCCCAGCATTTT. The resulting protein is CASSIWQGLHQPQHF.